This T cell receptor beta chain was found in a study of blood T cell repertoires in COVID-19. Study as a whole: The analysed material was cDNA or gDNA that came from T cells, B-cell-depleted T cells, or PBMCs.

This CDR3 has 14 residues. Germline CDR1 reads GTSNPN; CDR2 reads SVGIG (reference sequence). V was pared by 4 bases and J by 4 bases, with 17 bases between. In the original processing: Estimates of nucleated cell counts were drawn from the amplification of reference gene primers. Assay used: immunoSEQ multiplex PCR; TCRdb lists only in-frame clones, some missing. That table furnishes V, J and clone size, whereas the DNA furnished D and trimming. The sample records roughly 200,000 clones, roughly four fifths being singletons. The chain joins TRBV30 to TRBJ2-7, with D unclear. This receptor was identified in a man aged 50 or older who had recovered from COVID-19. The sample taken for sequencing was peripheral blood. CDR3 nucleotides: TGTGCCTGGAAACCTGCAGGATTTGGGTACGAGCAGTACTTC. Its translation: CAWKPAGFGYEQYF.